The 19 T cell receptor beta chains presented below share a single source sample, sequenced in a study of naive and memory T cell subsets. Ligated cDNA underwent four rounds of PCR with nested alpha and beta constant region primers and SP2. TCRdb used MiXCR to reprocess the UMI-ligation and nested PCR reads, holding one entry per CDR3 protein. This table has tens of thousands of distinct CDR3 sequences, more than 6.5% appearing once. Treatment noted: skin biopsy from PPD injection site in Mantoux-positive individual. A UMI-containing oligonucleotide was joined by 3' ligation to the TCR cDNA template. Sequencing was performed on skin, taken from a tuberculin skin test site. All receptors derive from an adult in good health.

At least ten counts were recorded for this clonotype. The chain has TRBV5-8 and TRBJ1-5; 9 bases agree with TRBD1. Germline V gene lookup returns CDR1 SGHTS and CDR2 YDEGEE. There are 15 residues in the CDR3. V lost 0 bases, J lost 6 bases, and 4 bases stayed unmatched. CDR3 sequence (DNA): TGTGCCAGCAGCTTGGAGGACAGGGGAAGTCAGCCCCAGCATTTT. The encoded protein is CASSLEDRGSQPQHF.

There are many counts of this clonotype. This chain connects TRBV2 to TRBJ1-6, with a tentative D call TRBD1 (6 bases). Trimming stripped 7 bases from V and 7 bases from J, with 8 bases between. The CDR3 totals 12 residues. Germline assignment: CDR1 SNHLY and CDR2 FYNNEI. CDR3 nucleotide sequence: TGTGCCAGCACAGGGGACAATTCACCCCTCCACTTT. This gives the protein CASTGDNSPLHF. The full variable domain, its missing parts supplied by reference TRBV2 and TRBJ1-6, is EPEVTQTPSHQVTQMGQEVILRCVPISNHLYFYWYRQILGQKVEFLVSFYNNEISEKSEIFDDQFSVERPDGSNFTLKIRSTKLEDSAMYFCASTGDNSPLHFGNGTRLTVT.

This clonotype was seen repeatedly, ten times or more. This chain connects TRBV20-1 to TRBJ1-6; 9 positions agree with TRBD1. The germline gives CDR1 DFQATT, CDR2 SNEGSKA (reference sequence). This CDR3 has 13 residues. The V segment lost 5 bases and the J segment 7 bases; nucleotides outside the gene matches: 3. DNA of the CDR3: TGCAGTGCTGAGGACAGGGGAAATTCACCCCTCCACTTT. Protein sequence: CSAEDRGNSPLHF.

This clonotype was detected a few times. CDR3 sequence: CASSARTLDEQYF. The CDR3, as DNA: TGTGCCAGCAGTGCGCGGACACTGGACGAGCAGTACTTC. V and J are TRBV6-1 and TRBJ2-7, with a possible D match to TRBD1 (5 bases). The CDR3 loop spans 13 amino acids. The V and J ends lost 4 bases and 5 bases respectively, with 12 bases between them. CDR1 is MNHNS, CDR2 SASEGT, per germline.

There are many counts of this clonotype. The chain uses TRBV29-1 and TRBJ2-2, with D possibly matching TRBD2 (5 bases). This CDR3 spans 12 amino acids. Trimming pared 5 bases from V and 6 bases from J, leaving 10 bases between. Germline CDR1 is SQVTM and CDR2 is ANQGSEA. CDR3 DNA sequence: TGCAGCGTTCGGGGATGGGCCGGGGAGCTGTTTTTT. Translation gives CSVRGWAGELFF.

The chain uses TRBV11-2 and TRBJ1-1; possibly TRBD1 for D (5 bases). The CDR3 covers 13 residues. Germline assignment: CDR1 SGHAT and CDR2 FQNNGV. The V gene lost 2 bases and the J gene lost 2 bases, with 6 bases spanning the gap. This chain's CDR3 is CASSLRGNTEAFF. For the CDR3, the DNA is TGTGCCAGCAGCTTAAGGGGTAACACTGAAGCTTTCTTT.

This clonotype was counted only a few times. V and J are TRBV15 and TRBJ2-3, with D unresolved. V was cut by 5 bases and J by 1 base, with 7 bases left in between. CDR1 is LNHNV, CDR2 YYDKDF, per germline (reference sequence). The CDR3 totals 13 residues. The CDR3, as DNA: TGTGCCACCAGCCCTCAGGGCACAGATACGCAGTATTTT. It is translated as CATSPQGTDTQYF.

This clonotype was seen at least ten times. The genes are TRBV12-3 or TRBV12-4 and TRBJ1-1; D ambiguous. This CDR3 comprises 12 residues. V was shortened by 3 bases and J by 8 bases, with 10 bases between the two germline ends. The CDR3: CASSFELLEAFF. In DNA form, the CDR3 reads TGTGCCAGCAGTTTCGAGCTTTTGGAAGCTTTCTTT.

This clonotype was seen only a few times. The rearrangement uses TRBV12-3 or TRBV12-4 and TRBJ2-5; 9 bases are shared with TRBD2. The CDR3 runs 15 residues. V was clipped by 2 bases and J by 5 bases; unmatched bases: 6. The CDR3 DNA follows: TGTGCCAGCAGTTTATACGCGGGGGGGAGGGAGACCCAGTACTTC. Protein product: CASSLYAGGRETQYF.

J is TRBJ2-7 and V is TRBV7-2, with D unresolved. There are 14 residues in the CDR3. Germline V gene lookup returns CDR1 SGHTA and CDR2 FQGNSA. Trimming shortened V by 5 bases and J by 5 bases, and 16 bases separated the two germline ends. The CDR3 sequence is CASSLPAPVNEQYF. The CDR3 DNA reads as TGTGCCAGCAGCCTCCCAGCCCCAGTGAACGAGCAGTACTTC.

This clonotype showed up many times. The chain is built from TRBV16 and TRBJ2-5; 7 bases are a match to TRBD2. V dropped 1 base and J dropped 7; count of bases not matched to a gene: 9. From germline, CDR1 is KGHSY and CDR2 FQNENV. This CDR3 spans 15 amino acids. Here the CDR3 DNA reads TGTGCCAGCAGCCAATTAATGGCGGGAGTTGGGACCCAGTACTTC. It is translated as CASSQLMAGVGTQYF.

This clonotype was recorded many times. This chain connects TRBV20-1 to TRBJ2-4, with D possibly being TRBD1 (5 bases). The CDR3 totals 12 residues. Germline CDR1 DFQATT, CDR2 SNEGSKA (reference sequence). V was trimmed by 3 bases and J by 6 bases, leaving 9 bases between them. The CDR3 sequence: CSASRAPNIQYF. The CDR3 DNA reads TGCAGTGCTAGCAGGGCCCCAAACATTCAGTACTTC.

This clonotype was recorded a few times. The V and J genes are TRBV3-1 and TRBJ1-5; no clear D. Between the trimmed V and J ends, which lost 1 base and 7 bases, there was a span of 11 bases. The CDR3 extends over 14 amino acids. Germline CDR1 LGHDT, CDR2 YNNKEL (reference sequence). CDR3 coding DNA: TGTGCCAGCAGCCAAGGGGTGGGAGGACAGCCCCAGCATTTT. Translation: CASSQGVGGQPQHF.

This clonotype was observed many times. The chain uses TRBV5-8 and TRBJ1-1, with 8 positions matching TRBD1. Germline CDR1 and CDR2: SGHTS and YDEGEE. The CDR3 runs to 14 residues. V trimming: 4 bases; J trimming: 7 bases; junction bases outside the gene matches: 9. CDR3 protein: CASSLTGVVVEAFF. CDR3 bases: TGTGCCAGCAGCCTGACAGGGGTTGTCGTTGAAGCTTTCTTT.

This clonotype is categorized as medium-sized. The CDR3 is CASSLSGGLNTEAFF. The CDR3 coding sequence is TGCGCCAGCAGCTTGTCAGGGGGATTGAACACTGAAGCTTTCTTT. The V gene is TRBV5-1, the J gene TRBJ1-1; the match to TRBD1 covers 7 bases. CDR3 length equals 15 residues. CDR1 is SGHRS, CDR2 YFSETQ, per germline. Trimming took 1 base from V and 0 from J; bases not matched to a gene: 3. Together with reference TRBV5-1 and TRBJ1-1, the CDR3 gives the full variable domain: KAGVTQTPRYLIKTRGQQVTLSCSPISGHRSVSWYQQTPGQGLQFLFEYFSETQRNKGNFPGRFSGRQFSNSRSEMNVSTLELGDSALYLCASSLSGGLNTEAFFGQGTRLTVV.

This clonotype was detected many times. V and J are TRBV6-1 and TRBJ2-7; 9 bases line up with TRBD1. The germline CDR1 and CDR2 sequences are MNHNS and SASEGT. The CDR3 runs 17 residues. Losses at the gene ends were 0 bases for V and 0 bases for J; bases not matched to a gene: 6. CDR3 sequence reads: CASSEARGQGISYEQYF. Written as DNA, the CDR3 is TGTGCCAGCAGTGAAGCAAGGGGACAGGGCATCTCCTACGAGCAGTACTTC.

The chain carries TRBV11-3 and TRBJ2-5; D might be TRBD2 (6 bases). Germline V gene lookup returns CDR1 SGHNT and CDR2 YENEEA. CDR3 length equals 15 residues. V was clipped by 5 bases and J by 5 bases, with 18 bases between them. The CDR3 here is CASSLRGGTGETQYF. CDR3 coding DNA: TGTGCCAGCAGCCTGCGTGGAGGGACCGGGGAGACCCAGTACTTC.

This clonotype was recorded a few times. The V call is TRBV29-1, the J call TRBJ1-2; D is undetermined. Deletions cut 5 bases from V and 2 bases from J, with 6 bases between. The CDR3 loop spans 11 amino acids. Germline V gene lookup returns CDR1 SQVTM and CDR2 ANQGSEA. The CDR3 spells CSVPKNYGYTF. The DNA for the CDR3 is TGCAGCGTTCCTAAGAACTATGGCTACACCTTC.

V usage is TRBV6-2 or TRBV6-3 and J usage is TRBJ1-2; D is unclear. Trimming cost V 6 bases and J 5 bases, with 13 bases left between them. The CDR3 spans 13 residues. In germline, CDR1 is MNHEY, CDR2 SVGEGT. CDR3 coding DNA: TGTGCCAGCAGCCCGACGGCAACGTATGGCTACACCTTC. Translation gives CASSPTATYGYTF.